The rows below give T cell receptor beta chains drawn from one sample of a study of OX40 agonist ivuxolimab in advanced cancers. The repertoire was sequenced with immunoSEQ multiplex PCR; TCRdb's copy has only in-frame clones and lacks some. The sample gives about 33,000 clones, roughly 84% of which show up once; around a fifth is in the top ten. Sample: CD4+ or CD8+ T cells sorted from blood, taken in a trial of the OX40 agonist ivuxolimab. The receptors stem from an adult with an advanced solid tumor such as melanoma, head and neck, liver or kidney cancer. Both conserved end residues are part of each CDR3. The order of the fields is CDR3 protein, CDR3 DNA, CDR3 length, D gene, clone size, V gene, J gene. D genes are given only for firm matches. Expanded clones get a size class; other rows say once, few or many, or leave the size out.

CDR3aa: CASSYAGGLNNEQFF
CDR3nt: TGTGCCAGCAGTTACGCGGGGGGCCTCAACAATGAGCAGTTCTTC
len: 15
d_gene: TRBD2
abundance: -
v_gene: TRBV6-5
j_gene: TRBJ2-1

CDR3aa: CASSYSPGAGYEQYF
CDR3nt: TGTGCCAGCAGTTACTCACCGGGAGCAGGCTACGAGCAGTACTTC
len: 15
d_gene: -
abundance: -
v_gene: TRBV6-5
j_gene: TRBJ2-7

CDR3aa: CASSLYRGSNQPQHF
CDR3nt: TGTGCCAGCAGCTTGTACAGGGGAAGCAATCAGCCCCAGCATTTT
len: 15
d_gene: TRBD1
abundance: -
v_gene: TRBV7-2
j_gene: TRBJ1-5

CDR3aa: CASSSGPYSAYTF
CDR3nt: TGTGCCAGCAGTTCCGGGCCCTACAGTGCCTACACCTTC
len: 13
d_gene: -
abundance: -
v_gene: TRBV2
j_gene: TRBJ1-2

CDR3aa: CASSQDSGPYNEQFF
CDR3nt: TGCGCCAGCAGCCAAGATAGCGGGCCTTACAATGAGCAGTTCTTC
len: 15
d_gene: TRBD2
abundance: -
v_gene: TRBV4-3
j_gene: TRBJ2-1

CDR3aa: CASRPQGENEQFF
CDR3nt: TGTGCCAGCAGGCCACAGGGGGAGAATGAGCAGTTCTTC
len: 13
d_gene: TRBD1
abundance: -
v_gene: TRBV27
j_gene: TRBJ2-1

CDR3aa: CASSLAGTNEKLFF
CDR3nt: TGTGCCAGCAGCTTAGCAGGGACTAATGAAAAACTGTTTTTT
len: 14
d_gene: -
abundance: -
v_gene: TRBV7-9
j_gene: TRBJ1-4

CDR3aa: CASSLSWGGSEQYF
CDR3nt: TGTGCCAGCAGTTTATCGTGGGGTGGGTCCGAGCAGTACTTC
len: 14
d_gene: -
abundance: -
v_gene: TRBV27
j_gene: TRBJ2-7

CDR3aa: CASSPGQGFEYEQYF
CDR3nt: TGTGCCAGCAGCCCGGGACAGGGCTTCGAGTACGAGCAGTACTTC
len: 15
d_gene: TRBD1
abundance: -
v_gene: TRBV13
j_gene: TRBJ2-7

CDR3aa: CASSYGTDLVNTQYF
CDR3nt: TGTGCCAGCAGCTATGGGACCGACCTCGTTAATACGCAGTATTTT
len: 15
d_gene: -
abundance: -
v_gene: TRBV7-9
j_gene: TRBJ2-3

CDR3aa: CASSREGQGPHEQYF
CDR3nt: TGTGCCAGCAGTCGGGAGGGACAGGGCCCCCACGAGCAGTACTTC
len: 15
d_gene: -
abundance: -
v_gene: TRBV27
j_gene: TRBJ2-7

CDR3aa: CASSFIKGRDSQFF
CDR3nt: TGTGCCAGCAGCTTTATCAAAGGCCGGGACTCGCAGTTCTTC
len: 14
d_gene: -
abundance: -
v_gene: TRBV11-2
j_gene: TRBJ2-1

CDR3aa: CASSQLDTYNEQFF
CDR3nt: TGTGCCAGCAGCCAACTCGACACCTACAATGAGCAGTTCTTC
len: 14
d_gene: -
abundance: once
v_gene: TRBV4-2
j_gene: TRBJ2-1

CDR3aa: CASSTSVDESGANVLTF
CDR3nt: TGTGCCAGCAGTACCTCGGTCGACGAGTCTGGGGCCAACGTCCTGACTTTC
len: 17
d_gene: -
abundance: -
v_gene: TRBV27
j_gene: TRBJ2-6

CDR3aa: CASSFEDQPQHF
CDR3nt: TGTGCCAGCAGTTTTGAGGATCAGCCCCAGCATTTT
len: 12
d_gene: -
abundance: -
v_gene: TRBV28
j_gene: TRBJ1-5

CDR3aa: CASSQDGSRTTYEQYF
CDR3nt: TGTGCCAGCAGCCAAGATGGGAGCAGGACAACCTACGAGCAGTACTTC
len: 16
d_gene: -
abundance: few
v_gene: TRBV4-2
j_gene: TRBJ2-7

CDR3aa: CATSRDQPLDTQYF
CDR3nt: TGTGCCACCAGCAGAGACCAGCCCTTAGATACGCAGTATTTT
len: 14
d_gene: -
abundance: -
v_gene: TRBV15
j_gene: TRBJ2-3

CDR3aa: CASISYEQYF
CDR3nt: TGTGCCAGCATATCCTACGAGCAGTACTTC
len: 10
d_gene: -
abundance: -
v_gene: TRBV5-8
j_gene: TRBJ2-7

CDR3aa: CASSLKSSYSSYEQYF
CDR3nt: TGTGCCAGCAGCTTGAAAAGTAGCTATAGCTCCTACGAGCAGTACTTC
len: 16
d_gene: -
abundance: -
v_gene: TRBV5-4
j_gene: TRBJ2-7

CDR3aa: CASSYVGSHGYTF
CDR3nt: TGTGCCAGCAGTTATGTAGGGTCCCATGGCTACACCTTC
len: 13
d_gene: -
abundance: -
v_gene: TRBV6-5
j_gene: TRBJ1-2

CDR3aa: CASSPLDGGLDGYTF
CDR3nt: TGCGCCAGCAGCCCCCTAGACGGGGGGCTAGATGGCTACACCTTC
len: 15
d_gene: -
abundance: -
v_gene: TRBV4-1
j_gene: TRBJ1-2

CDR3aa: CASSLGTGDRQPQHF
CDR3nt: TGTGCCAGCAGTTTAGGGACAGGGGATCGCCAGCCCCAGCATTTT
len: 15
d_gene: TRBD1
abundance: -
v_gene: TRBV28
j_gene: TRBJ1-5

CDR3aa: CASSRWTSGRGYEQYF
CDR3nt: TGTGCCAGCAGCAGATGGACTAGCGGGAGAGGCTACGAGCAGTACTTC
len: 16
d_gene: TRBD2
abundance: -
v_gene: TRBV27
j_gene: TRBJ2-7

CDR3aa: CASSLSDTQYF
CDR3nt: TGTGCCAGCAGCTTGAGTGATACGCAGTATTTT
len: 11
d_gene: -
abundance: -
v_gene: TRBV5-4
j_gene: TRBJ2-3